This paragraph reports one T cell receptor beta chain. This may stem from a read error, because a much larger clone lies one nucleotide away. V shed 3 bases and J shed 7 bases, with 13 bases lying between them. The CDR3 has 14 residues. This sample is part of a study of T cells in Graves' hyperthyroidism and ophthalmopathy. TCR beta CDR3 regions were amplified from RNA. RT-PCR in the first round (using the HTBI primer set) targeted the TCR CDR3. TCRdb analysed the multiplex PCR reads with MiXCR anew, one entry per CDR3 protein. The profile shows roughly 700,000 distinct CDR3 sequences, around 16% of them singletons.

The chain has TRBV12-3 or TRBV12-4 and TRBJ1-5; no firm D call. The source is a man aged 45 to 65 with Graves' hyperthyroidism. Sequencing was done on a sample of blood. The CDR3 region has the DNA TGTGCCAGCAGTTTCTACGGGTCCAAACAGCCCCAGCATTTT. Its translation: CASSFYGSKQPQHF.